The 30 T cell receptor beta chains in this list originate from one sample, sequenced in a study of CD8 T cells in acute hepatitis C reinfection. Sequencing was performed with immunoSEQ multiplex PCR; in TCRdb, only in-frame clones are kept and a portion is missing. The data contain approximately 40,000 clones, 80% to 90% of them seen just once; the ten biggest clones take up approximately 11%. As for time point: naive CD8 control sorted from an acute-time-point sample. What was sequenced was naive CD8+ T cells from PBMCs. The source of these receptors is a woman aged 18-35 years who spontaneously cleared hepatitis C infection.

The rearrangement links TRBV7-9 to TRBJ1-5; D ambiguous. Germline V gives CDR1 SEHNR, CDR2 FQNEAQ (reference sequence). The V end was cut by 4 bases, the J end by 7 bases, with 14 bases between. This CDR3 contains 14 residues. The CDR3 DNA reads TGTGCCAGCAGCTCGTTGGACCCTAGCCAGCCCCAGCATTTT. Translated, it gives CASSSLDPSQPQHF.

This clone was counted once. V is TRBV19 and J is TRBJ1-1; D remains unclear. V was clipped by 3 bases and J by 4 bases, with 12 bases between them. Per the germline V gene, CDR1 is LNHDA and CDR2 is SQIVND (reference sequence). The CDR3 has 14 residues. The CDR3 bases are TGTGCCAGTAGTATTGCGGGCGGGCCCACTGAAGCTTTCTTT. Encoded protein: CASSIAGGPTEAFF.

The CDR3 protein is CASSLLPESLTDTQYF. The CDR3 DNA is TGTGCCAGCAGCTTATTACCGGAATCTCTCACAGATACGCAGTATTTT. The rearrangement uses TRBV11-2 and TRBJ2-3; no firm D call. Germline V gives CDR1 SGHAT, CDR2 FQNNGV. V was clipped by 2 bases and J by 2 bases, with 14 bases between them. This CDR3 comprises 16 residues.

The table lists this clone with a count of one. The chain couples TRBV13 to TRBJ1-4; a possible D gene is TRBD1 (5 bases). V was trimmed by 4 bases and J by 1 base, leaving 13 bases between them. CDR1 is PRHDT and CDR2 is FYEKMQ in the germline V gene (reference sequence). CDR3 length: 16 amino acids. CDR3 nucleotides: TGTGCCAGCAGCTCCAGGGCCGGGGGAACTAATGAAAAACTGTTTTTT. This codes for CASSSRAGGTNEKLFF.

The V gene is TRBV6-6, the J gene TRBJ1-2; D remains unclear. Germline CDR1 reads MNHNY; CDR2 reads SVGAGI (reference sequence). This CDR3 is 14 amino acids long. Trimming stripped 0 bases from V and 6 bases from J, with 11 bases between. Written as DNA, the CDR3 is TGTGCCAGCAGTTACTCGGAGAAGGGCCATGGCTACACCTTC. The encoded protein is CASSYSEKGHGYTF.

Written as DNA, the CDR3 is TGTGCCAGCAAACCCCCCGGGAGCTACAATGAGCAGTTCTTC. Translation: CASKPPGSYNEQFF. This chain links TRBV6-5 with TRBJ2-1; TRBD2 is a possible D gene (6 bases). CDR3 size: 14 residues. V lost 7 bases and J lost 3, with 13 bases in between. Germline loops: CDR1 MNHEY, CDR2 SVGAGI.

This chain joins TRBV7-6 and TRBJ1-1, with 10 positions matching TRBD1. The CDR3 length is 14 residues. Germline V gene data show CDR1 as SGHVS and CDR2 as FNYEAQ. Germline trimming cut 3 bases from V and 5 bases from J; bases unmatched to any gene: 3. This CDR3 is CASSFGQGGTEAFF. DNA of the CDR3: TGTGCCAGCAGCTTTGGACAGGGGGGGACTGAAGCTTTCTTT. Combining the CDR3 with reference TRBV7-6 and TRBJ1-1 gives the whole variable domain GAGVSQSPRYKVTKRGQDVALRCDPISGHVSLYWYRQALGQGPEFLTYFNYEAQQDKSGLPNDRFSAERPEGSISTLTIQRTEQRDSAMYRCASSFGQGGTEAFFGQGTRLTVV.

Here the CDR3 reads CASSLAHRVGTEAFF. The DNA of the CDR3 is TGTGCCAGCAGCTTAGCCCACAGGGTCGGCACTGAAGCTTTCTTT. This chain uses TRBV11-2 with TRBJ1-1; D possibly corresponds to TRBD1 (6 bases). The length of the CDR3 is 15 residues. Germline CDR1 SGHAT, CDR2 FQNNGV. The V end was cut by 1 base, the J end by 4 bases, with 13 bases between.

This rearrangement joins TRBV10-1 to TRBJ1-3; no clear D. The CDR3 spans 11 residues. Germline lookup yields CDR1 WNHNN and CDR2 SYGVQD (reference sequence). V lost 9 bases to trimming and J lost 3 bases, with 6 bases between them. The CDR3 DNA reads TGCGCCAGGGGCAGTGGAAACACCATATATTTT. Protein sequence: CARGSGNTIYF.

The V gene is TRBV28, the J gene TRBJ2-7; 9 nucleotides match TRBD1. The V and J ends lost 4 bases and 4 bases, in that order; junction bases with no gene match: 11. Germline V gene lookup returns CDR1 MDHEN and CDR2 SYDVKM. The CDR3 contains 16 residues. CDR3 sequence reads: CASSYQTGTGLYEQYF. Here the CDR3 DNA reads TGTGCCAGCAGTTACCAAACCGGGACAGGGCTGTACGAGCAGTACTTC. The full variable domain, with the rest looked up from reference TRBV28 and TRBJ2-7, is DVKVTQSSRYLVKRTGEKVFLECVQDMDHENMFWYRQDPGLGLRLIYFSYDVKMKEKGDIPEGYSVSREKKERFSLILESASTNQTSMYLCASSYQTGTGLYEQYFGPGTRLTVT.

The rearrangement links TRBV4-2 to TRBJ2-2; D may match TRBD1 or TRBD2 (6 bases each). Germline assignment: CDR1 LGHNA and CDR2 YNFKEQ. The V end was cut by 0 bases, the J end by 8 bases, with 19 bases between. The CDR3 totals 17 residues. The CDR3 protein is CASSQDQGPLGLGELFF. The CDR3 coding sequence is TGTGCCAGCAGCCAAGATCAGGGGCCACTAGGACTAGGGGAGCTGTTTTTT.

The J gene is TRBJ2-2, the V gene TRBV11-2; the D is unclear. V was cut by 7 bases and J by 4 bases, with 16 bases left in between. CDR3 length equals 15 residues. Germline lookup yields CDR1 SGHAT and CDR2 FQNNGV. The CDR3 loop reads CASINLTRLTGELFF. CDR3 sequence (DNA): TGTGCCAGCATAAACCTCACCCGCCTCACCGGGGAGCTGTTTTTT.

CDR3 loop: CASGTGLLNTEAFF. Written as DNA, the CDR3 is TGTGCCAGCGGTACGGGACTCTTGAACACTGAAGCTTTCTTT. The V and J genes are TRBV27 and TRBJ1-1, with D possibly matching TRBD1 (5 bases). Trimming removed 8 bases from V and 0 bases from J, with 13 bases in between. Germline CDR1 and CDR2: MNHEY and SMNVEV (reference sequence). The CDR3 sequence is 14 residues long.

This chain connects TRBV27 to TRBJ2-7; D not certain. Trimming stripped 4 bases from V and 4 bases from J, with 8 bases between. The CDR3 spans 12 residues. Per the germline V gene, CDR1 is MNHEY and CDR2 is SMNVEV (reference sequence). The CDR3 coding sequence is TGTGCCAGCAGTTCTTCCGTATACGAGCAGTACTTC. Its translation: CASSSSVYEQYF.

The V gene is TRBV27, the J gene TRBJ2-7; D is unclear. There are 13 residues in the CDR3. V dropped 5 bases and J dropped 6 bases, with 14 bases sitting between them. Germline CDR1 MNHEY, CDR2 SMNVEV (reference sequence). Here the CDR3 DNA reads TGTGCCAGCAGTGTGGGGTCGGCCTCCGAGCAGTACTTC. Protein product: CASSVGSASEQYF.

V usage is TRBV9 and J usage is TRBJ2-7; tentative D call: TRBD2 (6 bases). The CDR3 is 16 residues long. Germline V gives CDR1 SGDLS, CDR2 YYNGEE. With 3 bases removed from V and 1 base from J, the gap between germline ends came to 17 bases. CDR3 in amino acids: CASSEALAEPSYEQYF. CDR3 nucleotides: TGTGCCAGCAGCGAAGCCTTAGCGGAGCCATCCTACGAGCAGTACTTC.

The V gene is TRBV30, the J gene TRBJ2-3; D possibly corresponds to TRBD2 (5 bases). V lost 3 bases and J 2 bases, leaving 21 bases between the germline ends. The CDR3 spans 17 residues. Germline CDR1 and CDR2: GTSNPN and SVGIG (reference sequence). This CDR3 reads CAWSLGSRRAYTDTQYF. The CDR3 nucleotides read TGTGCCTGGAGCCTCGGGTCCAGGCGGGCCTACACAGATACGCAGTATTTT.

V usage is TRBV27 and J usage is TRBJ1-5; D ambiguous. V lost 2 bases and J 0 bases, leaving 5 bases between the germline ends. CDR1 is MNHEY and CDR2 is SMNVEV in the germline V gene (reference sequence). The CDR3 spans 14 residues. This chain's CDR3 is CASSLIGSNQPQHF. The CDR3 DNA sequence: TGTGCCAGCAGTTTAATAGGTAGCAATCAGCCCCAGCATTTT.

The chain uses TRBV6-5 and TRBJ1-2, with D perhaps matching TRBD1 (6 bases). Germline-derived CDR1 and CDR2 are MNHEY and SVGAGI. The V gene lost 4 bases and the J gene lost 4 bases, with 16 bases spanning the gap. This CDR3 spans 15 amino acids. The chain's CDR3 is CASSLNRDNLYGYTF. The CDR3 DNA sequence: TGTGCCAGCAGTTTAAACCGGGACAACCTCTATGGCTACACCTTC.

The genes are TRBV4-1 and TRBJ2-7; the D call may be TRBD1 or TRBD2 (5 bases each). V was cut by 3 bases and J by 4 bases, with 10 bases left in between. Germline values: CDR1 MGHRA, CDR2 YSYEKL. The CDR3 extends over 13 amino acids. CDR3 in DNA: TGCGCCAGCAGCCAGGGACCCCCGTACGAGCAGTACTTC. The encoded protein is CASSQGPPYEQYF.

This clone has just a few counts. This chain links TRBV27 with TRBJ2-2; the D is unclear. This CDR3 contains 11 residues. In germline, CDR1 is MNHEY, CDR2 SMNVEV (reference sequence). V lost 6 bases and J 6 bases, leaving 5 bases between the germline ends. As DNA, the CDR3 is TGTGCCAGCAGGAAATCCGGGGAGCTGTTTTTT. Translation: CASRKSGELFF.

V gene TRBV7-9 combines with J gene TRBJ2-1; TRBD2 matches 14 bases. The CDR3 covers 17 residues. Unmatched junction bases numbered 5, after V lost 5 bases and J lost 2 bases. The germline V gene encodes CDR1 SEHNR and CDR2 FQNEAQ (reference sequence). CDR3 region: CASSPGLAGVTYNEQFF. The CDR3 DNA sequence: TGTGCCAGCAGCCCGGGACTAGCGGGAGTGACCTACAATGAGCAGTTCTTC. Based on the CDR3 plus reference TRBV7-9 and TRBJ2-1, the full variable domain is DTGVSQNPRHKITKRGQNVTFRCDPISEHNRLYWYRQTLGQGPEFLTYFQNEAQLEKSRLLSDRFSAERPKGSFSTLEIQRTEQGDSAMYLCASSPGLAGVTYNEQFFGPGTRLTVL.

As DNA, the CDR3 is TGTGCCAGTAACATGGACTCGATCAATCAGCCCCAGCATTTT. It codes for CASNMDSINQPQHF. The chain employs TRBV19 and TRBJ1-5; D call uncertain. The CDR3 length is 14 residues. The V gene lost 7 bases and the J gene lost 3 bases, with 13 bases spanning the gap. Germline V lookup: CDR1 LNHDA, CDR2 SQIVND (reference sequence).

The CDR3 DNA sequence: TGCGCCAGCAGCCACACAATCCAGGGCCATGAGCAGTTCTTC. Protein sequence: CASSHTIQGHEQFF. The gene calls are TRBV4-1 and TRBJ2-1; D possibly corresponds to TRBD1 (5 bases). Germline-derived CDR1 and CDR2 are MGHRA and YSYEKL. Trimming stripped 3 bases from V and 8 bases from J, with 14 bases between. This CDR3 region has 14 residues.

The sample holds a few counts of this clone. The rearrangement links TRBV7-3 to TRBJ1-5, with a possible D match to TRBD1 (5 bases). Trimming took off 0 bases at V and 3 bases at J, with 9 bases between the two ends. The CDR3 consists of 15 residues. CDR1 is SGHTA, CDR2 FQGTGA, per germline. The DNA for the CDR3 is TGTGCCAGCAGCTTAACGTGGGGCGACAATCAGCCCCAGCATTTT. As protein: CASSLTWGDNQPQHF.

V is TRBV5-5 and J is TRBJ1-4; D call uncertain. CDR3 size: 15 residues. Germline V gene data show CDR1 as SGHKS and CDR2 as YYEKEE (reference sequence). Trimming took off 0 bases at V and 0 bases at J, with 6 bases between the two ends. The CDR3 protein is CASSLGSATNEKLFF. The CDR3 DNA reads as TGTGCCAGCAGCTTGGGGTCAGCAACTAATGAAAAACTGTTTTTT.

This clone has only a few counts. The J gene is TRBJ2-3, the V gene TRBV27; no firm D call. V lost 4 bases and J 7 bases, leaving 6 bases between the germline ends. The CDR3 contains 11 residues. The V gene's germline CDR1 is MNHEY and CDR2 SMNVEV (reference sequence). In DNA, the CDR3 is TGTGCCAGCAGTTACACCAATACGCAGTATTTT. As protein: CASSYTNTQYF.

V gene TRBV5-1 combines with J gene TRBJ2-3; 16 bases line up with TRBD2. CDR1 SGHRS and CDR2 YFSETQ come from the germline V gene. The CDR3 is 20 residues long. The junction had 11 bases not matched to a gene; V was cut back by 4 bases and J by 0 bases. The CDR3 DNA is TGCGCCAGCAGCCTAGGACTGGGACTAGCGGGAGGGGGAAGCACAGATACGCAGTATTTT. It is translated as CASSLGLGLAGGGSTDTQYF.

The chain joins TRBV7-9 to TRBJ2-5; D is undetermined. Trimming shortened V by 0 bases and J by 5 bases, and 4 bases separated the two germline ends. Germline lookup yields CDR1 SEHNR and CDR2 FQNEAQ (reference sequence). The CDR3 covers 12 residues. CDR3 nucleotides: TGTGCCAGCAGCTTAGCGAGGGAGACCCAGTACTTC. Residues: CASSLARETQYF.

In this sample, this clone turned up once. The rearrangement joins TRBV6-5 to TRBJ1-2, with 7 positions matching TRBD1. The V gene end was trimmed by 5 bases and the J gene end by 7 bases; junction bases not matched to a gene: 1. CDR3 length: 11 residues. Germline V gives CDR1 MNHEY, CDR2 SVGAGI. DNA for the CDR3: TGTGCCAGCAGTGAGGGGGCTGGCTACACCTTC. Protein product: CASSEGAGYTF.